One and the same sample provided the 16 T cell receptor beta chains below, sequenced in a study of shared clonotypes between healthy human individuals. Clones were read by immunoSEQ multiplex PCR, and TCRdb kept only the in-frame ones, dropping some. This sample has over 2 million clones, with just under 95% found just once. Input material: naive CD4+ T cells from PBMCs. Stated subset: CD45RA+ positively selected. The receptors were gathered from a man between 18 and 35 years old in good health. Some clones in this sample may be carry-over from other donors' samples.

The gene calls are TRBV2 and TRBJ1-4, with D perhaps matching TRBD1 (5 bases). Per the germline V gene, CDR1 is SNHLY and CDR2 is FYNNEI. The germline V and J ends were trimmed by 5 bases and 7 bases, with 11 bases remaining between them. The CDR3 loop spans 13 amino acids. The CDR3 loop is CASSTLTVEKLFF. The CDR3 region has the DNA TGTGCCAGCAGTACACTGACAGTTGAAAAACTGTTTTTT.

CDR3: CASSPRGRESFYEQYF. The CDR3 nucleotides read TGTGCCAGCAGCCCCCGAGGGCGGGAGTCTTTCTACGAGCAGTACTTC. V usage is TRBV11-2 and J usage is TRBJ2-7; 7 bases align to TRBD2. This CDR3 comprises 16 residues. Germline lookup yields CDR1 SGHAT and CDR2 FQNNGV. V trimming: 5 bases; J trimming: 3 bases; junction bases outside the gene matches: 13.

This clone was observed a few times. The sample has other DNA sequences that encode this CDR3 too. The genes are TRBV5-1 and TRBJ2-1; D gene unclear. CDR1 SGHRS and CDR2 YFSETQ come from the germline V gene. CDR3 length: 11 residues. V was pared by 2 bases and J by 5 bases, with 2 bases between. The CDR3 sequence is CASSFDNEQFF. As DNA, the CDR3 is TGCGCCAGCAGCTTCGACAATGAGCAGTTCTTC.

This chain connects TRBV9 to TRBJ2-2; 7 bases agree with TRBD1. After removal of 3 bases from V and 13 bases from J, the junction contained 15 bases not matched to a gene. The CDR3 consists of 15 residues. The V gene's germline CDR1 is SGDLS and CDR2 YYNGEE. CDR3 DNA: TGTGCCAGCAGCGGAATCGGGACAGATGCTTTCCCGCTGTTTTTT. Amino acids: CASSGIGTDAFPLFF.

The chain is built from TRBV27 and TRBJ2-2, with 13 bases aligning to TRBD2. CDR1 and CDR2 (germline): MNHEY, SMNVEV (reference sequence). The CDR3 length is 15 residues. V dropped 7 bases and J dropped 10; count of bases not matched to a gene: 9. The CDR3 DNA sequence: TGTGCCAGCAAGATCGGACTAGCGGGAGTCGAGGAGCTGTTTTTT. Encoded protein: CASKIGLAGVEELFF.

The CDR3 sequence: CASRDEGYSNQPQHF. The DNA for the CDR3 is TGTGCCAGCAGAGACGAGGGCTATAGCAATCAGCCCCAGCATTTT. This chain links TRBV2 with TRBJ1-5, with no clear D. The CDR3 covers 15 residues. Trimming stripped 6 bases from V and 0 bases from J, with 12 bases between. Germline V gives CDR1 SNHLY, CDR2 FYNNEI.

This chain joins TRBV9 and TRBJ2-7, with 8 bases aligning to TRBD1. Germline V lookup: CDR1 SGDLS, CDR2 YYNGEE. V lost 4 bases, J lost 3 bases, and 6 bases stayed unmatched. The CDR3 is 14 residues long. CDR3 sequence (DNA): TGTGCCAGCAGCCCTCAGGGGGCTGTCTACGAGCAGTACTTC. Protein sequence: CASSPQGAVYEQYF.

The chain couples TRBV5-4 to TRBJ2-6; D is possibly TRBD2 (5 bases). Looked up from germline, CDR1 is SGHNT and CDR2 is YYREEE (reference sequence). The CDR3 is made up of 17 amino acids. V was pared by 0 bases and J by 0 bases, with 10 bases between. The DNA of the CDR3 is TGTGCCAGCAGCTTGGGACTATTGAGCTCTGGGGCCAACGTCCTGACTTTC. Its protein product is CASSLGLLSSGANVLTF.

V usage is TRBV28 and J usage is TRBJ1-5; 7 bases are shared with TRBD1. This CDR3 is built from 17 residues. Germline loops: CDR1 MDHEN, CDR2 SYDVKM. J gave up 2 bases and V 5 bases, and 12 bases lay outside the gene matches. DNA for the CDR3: TGTGCCAGCAGTCCTGAAACAGGGGTTCAAGGCAATCAGCCCCAGCATTTT. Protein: CASSPETGVQGNQPQHF.

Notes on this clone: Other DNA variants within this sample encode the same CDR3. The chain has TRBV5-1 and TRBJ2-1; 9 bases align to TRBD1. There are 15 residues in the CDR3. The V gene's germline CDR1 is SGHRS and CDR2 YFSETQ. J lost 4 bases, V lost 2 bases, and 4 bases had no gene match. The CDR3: CASSLPGQGYNEQFF. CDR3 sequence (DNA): TGCGCCAGCAGCTTACCGGGACAGGGTTACAATGAGCAGTTCTTC.

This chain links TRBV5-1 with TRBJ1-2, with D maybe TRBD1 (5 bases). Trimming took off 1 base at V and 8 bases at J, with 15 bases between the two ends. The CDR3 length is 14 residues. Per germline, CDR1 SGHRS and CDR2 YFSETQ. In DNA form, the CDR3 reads TGCGCCAGCAGCTTGAGTCGAAGGGGAGGGGGCTACACCTTC. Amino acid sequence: CASSLSRRGGGYTF. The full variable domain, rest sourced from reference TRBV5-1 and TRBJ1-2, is KAGVTQTPRYLIKTRGQQVTLSCSPISGHRSVSWYQQTPGQGLQFLFEYFSETQRNKGNFPGRFSGRQFSNSRSEMNVSTLELGDSALYLCASSLSRRGGGYTFGSGTRLTVV.

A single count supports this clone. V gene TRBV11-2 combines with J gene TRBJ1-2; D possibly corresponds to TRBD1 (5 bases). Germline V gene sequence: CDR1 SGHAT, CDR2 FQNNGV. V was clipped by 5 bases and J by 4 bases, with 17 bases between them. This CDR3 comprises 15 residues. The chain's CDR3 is CASSASTAFGYGYTF. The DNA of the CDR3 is TGTGCCAGCAGCGCTTCGACAGCTTTCGGCTATGGCTACACCTTC.

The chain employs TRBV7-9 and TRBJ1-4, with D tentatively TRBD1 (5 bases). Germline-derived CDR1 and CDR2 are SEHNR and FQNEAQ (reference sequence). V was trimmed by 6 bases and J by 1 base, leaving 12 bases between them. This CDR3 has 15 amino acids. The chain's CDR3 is CASSPLGGTNEKLFF. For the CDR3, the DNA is TGTGCCAGCAGTCCCCTGGGGGGAACTAATGAAAAACTGTTTTTT.

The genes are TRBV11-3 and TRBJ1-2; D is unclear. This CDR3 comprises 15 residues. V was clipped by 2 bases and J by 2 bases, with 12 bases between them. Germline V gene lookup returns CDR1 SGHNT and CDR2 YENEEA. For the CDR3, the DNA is TGTGCCAGCAGCTTATTTACACGTTGGAACTATGGCTACACCTTC. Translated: CASSLFTRWNYGYTF.

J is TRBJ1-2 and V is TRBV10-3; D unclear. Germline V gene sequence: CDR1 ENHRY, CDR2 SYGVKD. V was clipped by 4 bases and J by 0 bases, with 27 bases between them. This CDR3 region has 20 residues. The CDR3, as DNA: TGTGCCATCAGTGCTCGGGGAGGCGGCGTTTACCCCACCGCTAACTATGGCTACACCTTC. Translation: CAISARGGGVYPTANYGYTF.

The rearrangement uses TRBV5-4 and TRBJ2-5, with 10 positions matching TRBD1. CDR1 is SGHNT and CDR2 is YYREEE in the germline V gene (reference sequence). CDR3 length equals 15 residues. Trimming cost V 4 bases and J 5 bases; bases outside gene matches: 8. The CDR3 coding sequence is TGTGCCAGCAGCACCCGGACAGGGGGGACGGAGACCCAGTACTTC. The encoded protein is CASSTRTGGTETQYF.